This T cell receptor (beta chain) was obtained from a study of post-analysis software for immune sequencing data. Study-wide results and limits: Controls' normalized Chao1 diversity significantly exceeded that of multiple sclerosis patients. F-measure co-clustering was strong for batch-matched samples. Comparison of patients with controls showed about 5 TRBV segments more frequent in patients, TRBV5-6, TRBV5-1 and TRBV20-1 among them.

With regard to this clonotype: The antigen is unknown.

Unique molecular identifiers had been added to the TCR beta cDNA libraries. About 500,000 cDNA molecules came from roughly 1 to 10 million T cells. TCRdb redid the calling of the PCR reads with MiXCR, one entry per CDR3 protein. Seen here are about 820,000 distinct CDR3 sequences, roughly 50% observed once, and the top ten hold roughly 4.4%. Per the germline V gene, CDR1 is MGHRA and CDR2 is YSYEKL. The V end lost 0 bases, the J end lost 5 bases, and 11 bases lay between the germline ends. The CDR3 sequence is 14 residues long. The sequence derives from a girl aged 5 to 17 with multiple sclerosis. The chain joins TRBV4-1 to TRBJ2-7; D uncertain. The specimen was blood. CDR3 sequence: CASSQDRNKNEQYF. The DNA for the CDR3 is TGCGCCAGCAGCCAAGACAGGAACAAGAACGAGCAGTACTTC.